Given below is one T cell receptor (beta chain) in context. CDR3 length equals 14 residues. CDR1 is SGDLS and CDR2 is YYNGEE in the germline V gene. V shed 2 bases and J shed 1 base, with 9 bases lying between them. These data belong to a study of blood T cell repertoires in COVID-19. The wider study: The study drew acute and convalescent COVID-19 samples from the United States, Italy and Spain.

Residents of about two dozen US areas, aged about 18 to 100 years, made up the participants. TCRdb's table, derived via immunoSEQ multiplex PCR, lists solely in-frame clones and lacks some. The table has almost 250,000 clones, 65% to 90% seen once. The TCR was taken from a woman aged 45-65 years with acute COVID-19. The rearrangement uses TRBV9 and TRBJ1-1, with no clear D. What was sequenced was PBMCs or T cells enriched from blood (not recorded which). This chain's CDR3 is CASSVSEPNTEAFF. The CDR3 coding sequence is TGTGCCAGCAGCGTTAGCGAGCCGAACACTGAAGCTTTCTTT.